The subject of this entry is one T cell receptor (beta chain). This record comes from a study of blood T cell repertoires in COVID-19. In the study's own analysis: Amplification from reference gene primers served as the basis for estimated nucleated cell counts. Sequencing used immunoSEQ multiplex PCR; TCRdb keeps in-frame clones, though not all of them. V and J calls and clone size follow that table, whereas D and trimming were derived from the DNA. The sample records around 100,000 clones, approximately 87% being singletons. The CDR3 loop spans 16 amino acids. V shed 2 bases and J 2 bases; nucleotides not matched to a gene: 4. CDR1 is SGHVS and CDR2 is FNYEAQ in the germline V gene.

This TCR was sampled from a human donor in a cohort sampled during active COVID-19. Sequencing was performed on peripheral blood. The rearrangement links TRBV7-6 to TRBJ2-2, with TRBD1 matching over 8 bases. CDR3 coding DNA: TGTGCCAGCAGCTTACAAGGACAGGGAAACACCGGGGAGCTGTTTTTT. Translating gives CASSLQGQGNTGELFF. The entire variable domain, with the rest obtained from reference TRBV7-6 and TRBJ2-2, is as follows: GAGVSQSPRYKVTKRGQDVALRCDPISGHVSLYWYRQALGQGPEFLTYFNYEAQQDKSGLPNDRFSAERPEGSISTLTIQRTEQRDSAMYRCASSLQGQGNTGELFFGEGSRLTVL.